A single sample gave rise to the 17 T cell receptor beta chains below, sequenced in a study of cytomegalovirus exposure and HLA in healthy donors. The PCR used 60 Vbeta and 13 Jbeta primers. Sequencing was performed with immunoSEQ multiplex PCR; in TCRdb, only in-frame clones are kept and a portion is missing. The sample shows 110,000 or so clones, 75% of them seen only once. Input material: PBMCs. These receptors were collected from a man aged 35-49 years in good health and CMV-seronegative.

This clone has a handful of counts. The chain links TRBV9 to TRBJ2-7, with 11 positions matching TRBD2. V trimming: 2 bases; J trimming: 5 bases; junction bases outside the gene matches: 3. Germline assignment: CDR1 SGDLS and CDR2 YYNGEE. This CDR3 is 14 amino acids long. CDR3 residues: CASSVTSGRHEQYF. The CDR3 DNA reads TGTGCCAGCAGCGTTACTAGCGGGAGACACGAGCAGTACTTC.

The rearrangement uses TRBV4-3 and TRBJ1-1, with D maybe TRBD1 (5 bases). The germline V gene has CDR1 LGHNA and CDR2 YSLEER. V dropped 0 bases and J dropped 5 bases, with 10 bases sitting between them. The CDR3 loop spans 14 amino acids. The CDR3 region has the DNA TGCGCCAGCAGCCAAGAAAGACGGGGGACTGAAGCTTTCTTT. Its protein is CASSQERRGTEAFF.

CDR3 sequence reads: CASSATRGQHYGYTF. CDR3 in DNA: TGTGCCAGCAGCGCAACTCGGGGACAGCACTATGGCTACACCTTC. The genes are TRBV9 and TRBJ1-2; TRBD1 aligns across 7 bases. Germline V gives CDR1 SGDLS, CDR2 YYNGEE. The CDR3 contains 15 residues. Germline trimming cut 3 bases from V and 3 bases from J; bases unmatched to any gene: 8.

This clone was found once. The rearrangement links TRBV4-3 to TRBJ2-7; 8 bases map to TRBD1. The germline CDR1 and CDR2 sequences are LGHNA and YSLEER. The CDR3 has 16 amino acids. Trimming cost V 1 base and J 3 bases; bases outside gene matches: 8. The CDR3 is CASSQGPGTGHYEQYF. The DNA of the CDR3 is TGCGCCAGCAGCCAAGGGCCCGGGACAGGTCACTACGAGCAGTACTTC.

This clone was recorded a few times. The chain links TRBV4-1 to TRBJ1-1; D might be TRBD1 (5 bases). The CDR3 sequence is 14 residues long. The germline gives CDR1 MGHRA, CDR2 YSYEKL. V lost 3 bases, J lost 8 bases, and 16 bases lay in between. The CDR3 sequence: CASSQGGEWGEAFF. The CDR3 DNA sequence: TGCGCCAGCAGCCAGGGGGGGGAATGGGGAGAAGCTTTCTTT.

This rearrangement joins TRBV5-6 to TRBJ1-1, with D possibly matching TRBD1 (5 bases). From germline, CDR1 is SGHDT and CDR2 YYEEEE. This CDR3 contains 14 residues. Trimming removed 0 bases from V and 2 bases from J, with 8 bases in between. CDR3 loop: CASSLAGGNTEAFF. CDR3 nucleotide sequence: TGTGCCAGCAGCTTGGCCGGGGGAAACACTGAAGCTTTCTTT.

This rearrangement joins TRBV27 to TRBJ2-6; D is undetermined. The V end was cut by 2 bases, the J end by 3 bases, with 8 bases between. Per the germline V gene, CDR1 is MNHEY and CDR2 is SMNVEV (reference sequence). The CDR3 length is 15 residues. The CDR3 DNA reads TGTGCCAGCAGTTTACGAGGTTTTGGGGCCAACGTCCTGACTTTC. It translates to CASSLRGFGANVLTF.

The chain combines TRBV7-9 with TRBJ2-1, with TRBD2 identical over 8 bases. Unmatched junction bases numbered 19, after V lost 4 bases and J lost 8 bases. The CDR3 runs to 18 residues. Looked up from germline, CDR1 is SEHNR and CDR2 is FQNEAQ (reference sequence). The CDR3 is CASSSPSQAGVLIYEQFF. CDR3 DNA: TGTGCCAGCAGCTCCCCTTCTCAAGCGGGAGTTTTGATCTATGAGCAGTTCTTC. Full variable domain (rest looked up from reference TRBV7-9 and TRBJ2-1): DTGVSQNPRHKITKRGQNVTFRCDPISEHNRLYWYRQTLGQGPEFLTYFQNEAQLEKSRLLSDRFSAERPKGSFSTLEIQRTEQGDSAMYLCASSSPSQAGVLIYEQFFGPGTRLTVL.

The V and J genes are TRBV7-9 and TRBJ2-7; D is unresolved. The CDR3 consists of 13 residues. The germline gives CDR1 SEHNR, CDR2 FQNEAQ (reference sequence). V was pared by 5 bases and J by 0 bases, with 8 bases between. CDR3 in DNA: TGTGCCAGCAGCCACAGAGCCTCCTACGAGCAGTACTTC. Amino acid sequence: CASSHRASYEQYF.

The CDR3 bases are TGTGCCAGCAGCCACCCCCCCGAGGGTGAAAAACTGTTTTTT. It is translated as CASSHPPEGEKLFF. J is TRBJ1-4 and V is TRBV5-6; no reliable D call. Trimming took off 4 bases at V and 7 bases at J, with 14 bases between the two ends. Germline CDR1 and CDR2: SGHDT and YYEEEE. The CDR3 sequence is 14 residues long.

The genes are TRBV4-1 and TRBJ2-1, with TRBD1 matching over 10 bases. The J segment lost 7 bases and the V segment lost 2 bases, leaving 11 bases of the junction unmatched. The V gene's germline CDR1 is MGHRA and CDR2 YSYEKL. This CDR3 spans 17 amino acids. The CDR3 DNA reads as TGCGCCAGCAGCCAACCGGAGAGGGACAGGGGAGAAAATGAGCAGTTCTTC. It specifies CASSQPERDRGENEQFF.

J is TRBJ1-5 and V is TRBV2, with D possibly TRBD1 on 5 matching bases. CDR1 and CDR2 (germline): SNHLY, FYNNEI. This CDR3 has 15 residues. Trimming shortened V by 3 bases and J by 2 bases, and 11 bases separated the two germline ends. The CDR3 sequence is CASSDRGLGNQPQHF. DNA of the CDR3: TGTGCCAGCAGTGATAGGGGTCTCGGCAATCAGCCCCAGCATTTT.

This clone was recorded only once. V gene TRBV29-1 combines with J gene TRBJ2-7; 11 positions match TRBD2. The CDR3 is 15 residues long. The ends lost 4 bases at V and 7 bases at J; junction bases unmatched: 12. Germline loops: CDR1 SQVTM, CDR2 ANQGSEA. CDR3 nucleotides: TGCAGCGTTGGTAGGGGACTAGCGGAATTAAGGGAGCAGTACTTC. Translation gives CSVGRGLAELREQYF.

The chain's CDR3 is CASSLARTGGLTF. The DNA for the CDR3 is TGCGCCAGCAGCTTGGCTCGGACAGGAGGATTGACCTTC. The V gene is TRBV5-1, the J gene TRBJ1-2; 7 bases are shared with TRBD1. V shed 0 bases, J shed 14 bases, and the junction held 10 bases outside the gene matches. Germline CDR1 is SGHRS and CDR2 is YFSETQ. This CDR3 comprises 13 residues.

Only one count was recorded for this clone. The rearrangement links TRBV5-1 to TRBJ2-3; 12 bases agree with TRBD1. Germline V gives CDR1 SGHRS, CDR2 YFSETQ. The CDR3 loop spans 16 amino acids. J lost 5 bases, V lost 0 bases, and 4 bases had no gene match. CDR3 sequence reads: CASSLVGTGGRDTQYF. The CDR3 DNA is TGCGCCAGCAGCTTGGTTGGGACAGGGGGCAGAGATACGCAGTATTTT.

The V call is TRBV7-8, the J call TRBJ1-5; TRBD1 aligns across 10 bases. CDR3 length: 15 amino acids. Losses at the gene ends were 1 base for V and 7 bases for J; bases not matched to a gene: 4. Germline loops: CDR1 SGHVS, CDR2 FQNEAQ. The chain's CDR3 is CASSLGTGGGQPQHF. The CDR3 nucleotides are TGTGCCAGCAGCTTAGGGACAGGGGGTGGGCAGCCCCAGCATTTT.

The chain is built from TRBV7-8 and TRBJ2-1; TRBD2 aligns across 11 bases. The CDR3 sequence is 14 residues long. The germline gives CDR1 SGHVS, CDR2 FQNEAQ. V shed 5 bases, J shed 14 bases, and the junction held 11 bases outside the gene matches. The CDR3 protein is CASSQGLAELLEFF. For the CDR3, the DNA is TGTGCCAGCAGCCAGGGACTAGCGGAACTCCTTGAGTTCTTC.